This is a list of T cell receptor beta chains from one sample in a study of cytomegalovirus exposure and HLA in healthy donors. The table came from immunoSEQ multiplex PCR; TCRdb's copy has only in-frame clones and leaves some out. The sample has over 150,000 clones; 65% to 85% are singletons. Sequencing was performed on PBMCs. Receptor source: a woman between 18 and 30 years old in good health and CMV-seronegative. Both conserved end residues are part of each CDR3. D genes are given only for firm matches. Clone size, where shown, is once, few, many, or a class for clones that have expanded.

J: TRBJ1-5
size: once
V: TRBV18
D: NA
CDR3: CASSPGGDNQPQHF
DNA: TGTGCCAGCTCACCAGGAGGGGACAATCAGCCCCAGCATTTT

J: TRBJ2-2
size: NA
V: TRBV28
D: NA
CDR3: CASKRSAVGELFF
DNA: TGTGCCAGCAAGAGGTCGGCGGTCGGGGAGCTGTTTTTT

J: TRBJ2-7
size: NA
V: TRBV19
D: TRBD1
CDR3: CASTIGTETYEQYF
DNA: TGTGCCAGCACTATAGGGACAGAGACCTACGAGCAGTACTTC

J: TRBJ1-2
size: NA
V: TRBV5-1
D: TRBD1
CDR3: CASSTQGAASYGYTF
DNA: TGCGCCAGCAGCACCCAGGGGGCGGCGTCCTATGGCTACACCTTC

J: TRBJ2-2
size: NA
V: TRBV7-8
D: NA
CDR3: CASSRLGQSNTGELFF
DNA: TGTGCCAGCAGCCGACTGGGACAATCTAACACCGGGGAGCTGTTTTTT

J: TRBJ2-7
size: few
V: TRBV10-2
D: NA
CDR3: CASRDSHYEQYF
DNA: TGCGCCAGCAGGGACAGCCACTACGAGCAGTACTTC

J: TRBJ1-1
size: NA
V: TRBV28
D: TRBD1
CDR3: CASRTPGQGNTEAFF
DNA: TGTGCCAGCAGGACCCCGGGACAGGGGAACACTGAAGCTTTCTTT

J: TRBJ1-2
size: NA
V: TRBV5-1
D: NA
CDR3: CASSLGQVPRYTF
DNA: TGCGCCAGCAGCTTGGGGCAGGTCCCGCGCTACACCTTC

J: TRBJ1-1
size: few
V: TRBV6-5
D: NA
CDR3: CASRRGGAMNTEAFF
DNA: TGTGCCAGCAGAAGGGGGGGAGCGATGAACACTGAAGCTTTCTTT

J: TRBJ1-4
size: NA
V: TRBV20-1
D: NA
CDR3: CSAEQDEKLFF
DNA: TGCAGTGCTGAACAGGATGAAAAACTGTTTTTT

J: TRBJ2-7
size: NA
V: TRBV7-9
D: NA
CDR3: CASSLAGGAYEQYF
DNA: TGTGCCAGCAGCTTAGCTGGGGGGGCTTACGAGCAGTACTTC

J: TRBJ2-7
size: NA
V: TRBV29-1
D: TRBD2
CDR3: CSVVDGTSVYEQYF
DNA: TGCAGCGTTGTTGATGGGACTAGCGTTTACGAGCAGTACTTC

J: TRBJ2-7
size: few
V: TRBV7-8
D: NA
CDR3: CASSLGRTYEQYF
DNA: TGTGCCAGCAGCTTAGGCAGGACCTACGAGCAGTACTTC

J: TRBJ1-2
size: NA
V: TRBV18
D: TRBD1
CDR3: CASSPGTAPYGYTF
DNA: TGTGCCAGCTCACCAGGGACAGCCCCCTATGGCTACACCTTC

J: TRBJ2-1
size: few
V: TRBV5-1
D: TRBD2
CDR3: CASSLGGTSEYNEQFF
DNA: TGCGCCAGCAGCTTGGGAGGGACTAGCGAATACAATGAGCAGTTCTTC

J: TRBJ1-1
size: NA
V: TRBV28
D: NA
CDR3: CASTGGREGAFF
DNA: TGTGCCAGCACGGGGGGGCGCGAAGGAGCTTTCTTT

J: TRBJ1-1
size: once
V: TRBV7-9
D: NA
CDR3: CSSSLGGPEAFF
DNA: TGTTCCAGCAGCTTAGGCGGTCCTGAAGCTTTCTTT

J: TRBJ1-1
size: NA
V: TRBV7-3
D: NA
CDR3: CASSLTTGRIRAQNTEAFF
DNA: TGTGCCAGCAGCTTAACAACGGGCAGGATCAGGGCCCAGAACACTGAAGCTTTCTTT

J: TRBJ2-1
size: NA
V: TRBV5-1
D: NA
CDR3: CASSPVLVGGDNEQFF
DNA: TGCGCCAGCAGCCCGGTCCTCGTGGGAGGCGACAATGAGCAGTTCTTC

J: TRBJ2-3
size: NA
V: TRBV27
D: TRBD2
CDR3: CASSLSLIGLAGPHRTDTQYF
DNA: TGTGCCAGCAGTTTATCTCTTATTGGACTAGCGGGGCCCCACCGCACAGATACGCAGTATTTT

J: TRBJ1-2
size: NA
V: TRBV7-9
D: TRBD1
CDR3: CASSPGRNRGLYGYTF
DNA: TGTGCCAGCAGCCCGGGCCGGAACAGGGGGCTCTATGGCTACACCTTC

J: TRBJ2-1
size: NA
V: TRBV7-8
D: NA
CDR3: CASSLAESRPYSYNEQFF
DNA: TGTGCCAGCAGCTTAGCTGAATCTAGACCCTACTCCTACAATGAGCAGTTCTTC

J: TRBJ2-1
size: few
V: TRBV4-3
D: TRBD2
CDR3: CASSQEAGGDTKGNEQFF
DNA: TGCGCCAGCAGCCAAGAAGCGGGGGGGGACACTAAGGGGAATGAGCAGTTCTTC

J: TRBJ2-1
size: NA
V: TRBV4-3
D: TRBD2
CDR3: CASSLGLAGVNEQFF
DNA: TGCGCCAGCAGCCTGGGACTAGCGGGAGTCAATGAGCAGTTCTTC

J: TRBJ2-7
size: NA
V: TRBV15
D: TRBD2
CDR3: CATREGLATSYEQYF
DNA: TGTGCCACCAGGGAGGGACTAGCGACATCCTACGAGCAGTACTTC

J: TRBJ1-5
size: NA
V: TRBV19
D: TRBD1
CDR3: CASSVDRGWGNQPQHF
DNA: TGTGCCAGTAGTGTCGACAGGGGATGGGGCAATCAGCCCCAGCATTTT

J: TRBJ2-3
size: NA
V: TRBV10-2
D: TRBD2
CDR3: CASRTGLAGADTQYF
DNA: TGCGCCAGCAGGACGGGACTAGCGGGAGCAGATACGCAGTATTTT

J: TRBJ2-6
size: NA
V: TRBV19
D: NA
CDR3: CASSGGSGANVLTF
DNA: TGTGCCAGTAGCGGGGGCTCTGGGGCCAACGTCCTGACTTTC

J: TRBJ1-1
size: few
V: TRBV19
D: NA
CDR3: CASRETVGTEAFF
DNA: TGTGCCAGTAGGGAAACAGTAGGCACTGAAGCTTTCTTT

J: TRBJ2-2
size: NA
V: TRBV6-5
D: TRBD1
CDR3: CASNKQGGGELFF
DNA: TGTGCCAGCAACAAACAGGGGGGTGGGGAGCTGTTTTTT

J: TRBJ2-7
size: NA
V: TRBV11-3
D: TRBD2
CDR3: CASSSSGRRDEQYF
DNA: TGTGCCAGCAGCTCGAGCGGGAGGCGGGACGAGCAGTACTTC

J: TRBJ2-5
size: few
V: TRBV9
D: TRBD2
CDR3: CASSASGASGSLETQYF
DNA: TGTGCCAGCAGCGCGTCTGGAGCTAGCGGGAGCCTAGAGACCCAGTACTTC

J: TRBJ2-7
size: once
V: TRBV7-6
D: TRBD1
CDR3: CASSSRQGLFYEQYF
DNA: TGTGCCAGCAGCTCACGACAGGGGTTATTCTACGAGCAGTACTTC

J: TRBJ1-1
size: NA
V: TRBV6-5
D: NA
CDR3: CASSYSQAGEAFF
DNA: TGTGCCAGCAGTTACTCGCAGGCTGGGGAAGCTTTCTTT

J: TRBJ1-6
size: few
V: TRBV28
D: NA
CDR3: CASSSGTLRAPLHF
DNA: TGTGCCAGCAGTTCCGGGACTCTTAGGGCACCCCTCCACTTT

J: TRBJ1-5
size: NA
V: TRBV6-1
D: NA
CDR3: CASRKDTNQPQHF
DNA: TGTGCCAGCAGAAAGGACACAAATCAGCCCCAGCATTTT